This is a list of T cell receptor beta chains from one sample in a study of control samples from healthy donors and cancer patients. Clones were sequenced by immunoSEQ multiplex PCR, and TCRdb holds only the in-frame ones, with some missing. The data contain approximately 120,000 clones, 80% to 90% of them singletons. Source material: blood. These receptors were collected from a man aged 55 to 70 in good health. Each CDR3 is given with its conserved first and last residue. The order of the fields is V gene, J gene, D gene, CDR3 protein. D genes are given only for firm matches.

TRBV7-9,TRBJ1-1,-,CASSSDGGEAFF
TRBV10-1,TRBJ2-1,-,CASSKDWYLDEQFF
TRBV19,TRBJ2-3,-,CASSITPGDTDTQYF
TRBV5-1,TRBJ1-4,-,CASNTVPPPTNEKLFF
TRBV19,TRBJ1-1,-,CASSMELSRTTEAFF
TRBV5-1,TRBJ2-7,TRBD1,CASSQIPGTGISYEQYF
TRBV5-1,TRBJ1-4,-,CASSLLTGFTNEKLFF
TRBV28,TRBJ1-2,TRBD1,CASSLFPGGFDGYTF
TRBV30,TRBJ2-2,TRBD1,CALQTGTDTGELFF
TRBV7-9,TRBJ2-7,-,CASSLSGPRGSYEQYF
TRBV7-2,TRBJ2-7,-,CASSFRSSYEQYF
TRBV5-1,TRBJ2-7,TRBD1,CASRDLQGANIYEQYF
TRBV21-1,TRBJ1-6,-,CASEHTNRDRGPNSPLHF
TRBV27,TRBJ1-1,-,CASSTYMNTEAFF
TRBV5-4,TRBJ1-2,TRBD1,CASSLQGAYGYTF
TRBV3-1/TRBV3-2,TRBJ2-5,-,CASSRYNVGLKETQYF
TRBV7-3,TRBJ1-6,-,CASSLIGQGSGSPLHF
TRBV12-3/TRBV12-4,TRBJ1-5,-,CASSPRDRQPQHF
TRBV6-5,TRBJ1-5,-,CASSYSGGGNQPQHF
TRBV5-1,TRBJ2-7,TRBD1,CASRNRGLESDEQYF
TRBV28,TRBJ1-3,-,CASSLRDNWGNTIYF
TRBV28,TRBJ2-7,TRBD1,CASSPPPGQGSYEQYF
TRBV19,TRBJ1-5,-,CATSMGGAHINSNQPQHF
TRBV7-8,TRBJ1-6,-,CASSLVANSPLHF
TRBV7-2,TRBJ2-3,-,CASSPRTGTDTQYF
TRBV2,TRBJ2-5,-,CASSEMRAGETQYF
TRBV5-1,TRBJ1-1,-,CASRRQPGANTEAFF
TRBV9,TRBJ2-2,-,CASSTQSFANTGELFF
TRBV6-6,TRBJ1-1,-,CASSYRGGDTEAFF
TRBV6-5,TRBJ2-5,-,CASITGGGQETQYF
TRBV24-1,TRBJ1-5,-,CATSEGPGGGTQPQHF
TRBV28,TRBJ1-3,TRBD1,CATQTGQSGNTIYF
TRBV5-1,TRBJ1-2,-,CASSSGGSYGYTF
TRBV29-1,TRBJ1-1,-,CSVEDYTDAEAFF
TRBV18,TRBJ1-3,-,CASSLQAQGVNTIYF
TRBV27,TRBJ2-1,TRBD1,CASRGTGGAGHEQFF
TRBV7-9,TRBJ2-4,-,CASSPTEPLAKNIQYF
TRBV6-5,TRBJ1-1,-,CASSYDRRAEAFF
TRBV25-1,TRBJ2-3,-,CASSEFPLAVGSTDTQYF
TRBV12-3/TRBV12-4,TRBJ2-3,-,CASSLGTDTQYF
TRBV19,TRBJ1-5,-,CASSILKGQPQHF
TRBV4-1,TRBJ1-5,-,CASSPRSGNQPQHF
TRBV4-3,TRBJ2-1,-,CASSQDRGGGEQFF
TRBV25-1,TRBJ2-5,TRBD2,CASSELGSGGQETQYF
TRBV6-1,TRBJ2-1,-,CASSEGVAAPARNEQFF
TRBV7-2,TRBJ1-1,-,CASSLGWDTEAFF
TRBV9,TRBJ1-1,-,CASSRFGLLNTEAFF
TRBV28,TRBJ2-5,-,CASSLGGTIKETQYF
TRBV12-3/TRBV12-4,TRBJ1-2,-,CASSLSGSGGYTF
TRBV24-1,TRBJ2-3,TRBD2,CATSVPGTSGVGDTQYF
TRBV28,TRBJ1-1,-,CASSWDTEAFF